This note documents a single T cell receptor beta chain sequence. The target antigen is unknown. Using its own MiXCR run on the RT-PCR reads, TCRdb lists one record per CDR3 protein. This sample has approximately 18,000 distinct CDR3 sequences, with roughly 60% found just once. The data derive from a study of yellow fever vaccine responses in identical twins. Study conclusions and caveats: Reported findings indicate that twins' vaccine T cell responses seemed partially convergent, partially personalized.

Sequencing was performed on T cells from blood (PBMCs), unsorted or a sorted subset (not recorded which), taken before or after yellow fever vaccination (not recorded which). This receptor was taken from a woman aged 18-29 years who received the yellow fever vaccine.

The CDR3, as DNA: TGCGCCAGCAGCCAAGTCCAGGGGGCAGGCAATGAGCAGTTCTTC. This translates into CASSQVQGAGNEQFF. The chain uses TRBV4-1 and TRBJ2-1, with 8 bases matching TRBD1. Germline-derived CDR1 and CDR2 are MGHRA and YSYEKL. V shed 1 base, J shed 6 bases, and the junction held 5 bases outside the gene matches. The CDR3 extends over 15 amino acids.